This TCR beta chain was sequenced in a study of blood T cell repertoires in COVID-19. Overall study context: Spain, Italy and the United States supplied samples that represented acute and convalescent COVID-19.

Seattle-derived patients entered the study during active infection and were followed longitudinally. Original processing methods: Amplifying reference gene primers gave estimates of nucleated cell counts. Using immunoSEQ multiplex PCR, the repertoire was profiled, and TCRdb retains in-frame clones only, with some absent. The V and J calls and clone size are taken from that table; D and trimming were inferred from the DNA. The sample consists of about half a million clones, 89% of them appearing once. The length of the CDR3 is 13 residues. Germline CDR1 reads SEHNR; CDR2 reads FQNEAQ (reference sequence). The ends were cut back, 1 base at V and 8 bases at J, with 11 bases in the middle.

V gene TRBV7-9 combines with J gene TRBJ1-2; D may be TRBD1 (6 bases). The origin of this receptor is a man aged 18 to 30 with COVID-19, enrolled during active disease. Sequenced input: peripheral blood. The CDR3 here is CASSLGTGRGYTF. In DNA form, the CDR3 reads TGTGCCAGCAGCTTAGGTACAGGGCGAGGCTACACCTTC.